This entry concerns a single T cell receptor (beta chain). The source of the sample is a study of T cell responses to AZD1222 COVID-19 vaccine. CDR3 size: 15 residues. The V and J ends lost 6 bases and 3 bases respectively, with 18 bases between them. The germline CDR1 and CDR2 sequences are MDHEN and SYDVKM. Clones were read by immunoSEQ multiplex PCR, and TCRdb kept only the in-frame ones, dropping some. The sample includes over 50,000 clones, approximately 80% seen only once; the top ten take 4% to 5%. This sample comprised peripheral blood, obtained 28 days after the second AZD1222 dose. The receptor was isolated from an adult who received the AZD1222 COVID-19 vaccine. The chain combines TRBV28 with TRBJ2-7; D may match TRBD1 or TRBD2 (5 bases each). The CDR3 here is CASSPGHSTSYEQYV. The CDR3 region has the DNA TGTGCCAGCAGCCCCGGACACAGTACTAGCTACGAGCAGTACGTC.